This TCR beta chain was identified in a study of shared clonotypes between healthy human individuals (dated by TCRdb to about 2020). For the wider study: The cohort included three men and a couple of women between 18 and 49 years of age. Per donor, leukapheresis produced somewhere between about 0.94 and 9 billion PBMCs. Per donor, three plates each were used for CD4 naive and CD4 memory, two for CD8 naive, and one for CD8 memory. To increase sequencing depth and limit assay-specific biases, different laboratories used diverse techniques to prepare libraries and sequence TCR repertoires. Blood TCR repertoires of about 5 healthy adults were deeply sequenced to estimate repertoire size and the extent of clonotype sharing between individuals.

Using the deep immunoSEQ assay, multiplex PCR amplified TCR CDR3 regions from genomic DNA. Extracted genomic DNA from each cell subset was spread evenly across all wells of several immunoSEQ 96-well plates, with each plate serving as a replicate. For sorted subsets, each replicate PCR was loaded with approximately 0.2 ug genomic DNA, equivalent to 30,000 or so T cell genomes. Purified libraries were quantified with a Qubit 3.0 fluorometer, sized on a Bioanalyzer 2100, and re-quantified with the KAPA Library Quantification kit. A separate single-read 150-cycle Illumina NextSeq 550 flow cell was used to sequence each immunoSEQ 96-well plate. Turning to the authors' computational methods: Because only junctional sequences without quality scores were contained in the immunoSEQ output, filtering matching that applied to full-length reads could not be performed. To assign V/J genes and CDR3, sequences were annotated using PyIR, a Python wrapper for IgBLAST v1.9, with IMGT germline references. Reads with weak V/J assignments (E-value above 1e-6), missing CDR3, stop codons, out-of-frame junctions, or ambiguous translated residues were removed. V3J clonotypes were defined by identical inferred V gene, J gene, and CDR3 amino acid sequence. Percentage overlap between repertoires was calculated by dividing the number of shared unique clonotypes by the size of the smaller repertoire. RTK rarefaction, the Chao1 estimator, and Recon v2.1 estimates of unobserved clonotypes were used to assess repertoire richness. For all TCRbeta clonotypes obtained by the gDNA method from a handful of donors, generation probabilities were computed with OLGA. TCRdb carries this immuneACCESS record with in-frame sequences only. Its versions omit some clonotypes, under half of them owing to an unresolved V gene in the studies checked, with the rest unexplained. V and J calls and clone size are given by that table; D and trimming were obtained from the DNA. Across this sample there are about 2 million clones, with 85% to 95% seen only once. The ten largest make up more than 0.1% of the sample.

V is shortened by 2 bases, J by 5 bases, and the region joining them spans 16 bases. CDR1 and CDR2 were assigned from the germline V gene (reference sequence) as MNHNY and SVGAGI. The CDR3 contains 16 residues, cysteine and phenylalanine counted. Only the CDR3 portion is preserved as DNA: 48 bases, with reading frame beginning at the first base. Turning to this clone: Its antigen target is currently unknown. No base qualities exist here, and no much larger clone lies one base off it.

The donors were healthy, HIV-negative adults with no recently reported acute infections or vaccinations. All donors were Caucasian adults living in Nashville, Tennessee, USA. CD4+ T cells were enriched by magnetic negative selection; naive cells were then positively selected on CD45RA, and the negative fraction formed the memory subset. Blood was obtained by leukapheresis, after which PBMCs were separated by Ficoll-Histopaque density gradient centrifugation and cryopreserved in liquid nitrogen vapor phase. Analytical flow cytometry was used to check the purity and quantity of every magnetically sorted T cell population. Genomic DNA was isolated from every sorted fraction and measured by UV absorbance on a Nanodrop 2000c. What the research found in general, with its limitations: Even with the large sequencing depth, rarefaction of the sorted-subset datasets indicated that sequencing was incomplete. Pairwise subsampling indicated that sequencing depth was expected to affect the degree of clonotype sharing among donors. About 5% of naive CD4, 3% to 4% of naive CD8, approximately 2.2% of memory CD4, and 0.35% to 0.5% of memory CD8 clonotypes were shared across a few donors. Only blood was sampled, and tissue TCR repertoires likely differ from those in blood. Estimated clonotype richness was generally larger for naive than for memory subsets. Because the study included a small number of donors, the genetic and exposure-history diversity represented was limited. Compared with non-shared clonotypes, clonotypes shared by all four sorted-subset donors had higher generation probabilities.

Sequencing was carried out using naive CD4+ T cells sorted from blood. In the paper's terms, the cell subset or site label means: CD45RA+ positively selected. The source of this sequence is a man aged 18 to 35 in good health. The rearrangement joined TRBV6-6 to TRBJ1-5; a weak D assignment points to TRBD1 (6 bases agree). The CDR3 amino acid sequence is: CASSYKDSLGDQPQHF. The DNA sequence reads TGTGCCAGCAGTTACAAGGACAGTTTGGGCGATCAGCCCCAGCATTTT.